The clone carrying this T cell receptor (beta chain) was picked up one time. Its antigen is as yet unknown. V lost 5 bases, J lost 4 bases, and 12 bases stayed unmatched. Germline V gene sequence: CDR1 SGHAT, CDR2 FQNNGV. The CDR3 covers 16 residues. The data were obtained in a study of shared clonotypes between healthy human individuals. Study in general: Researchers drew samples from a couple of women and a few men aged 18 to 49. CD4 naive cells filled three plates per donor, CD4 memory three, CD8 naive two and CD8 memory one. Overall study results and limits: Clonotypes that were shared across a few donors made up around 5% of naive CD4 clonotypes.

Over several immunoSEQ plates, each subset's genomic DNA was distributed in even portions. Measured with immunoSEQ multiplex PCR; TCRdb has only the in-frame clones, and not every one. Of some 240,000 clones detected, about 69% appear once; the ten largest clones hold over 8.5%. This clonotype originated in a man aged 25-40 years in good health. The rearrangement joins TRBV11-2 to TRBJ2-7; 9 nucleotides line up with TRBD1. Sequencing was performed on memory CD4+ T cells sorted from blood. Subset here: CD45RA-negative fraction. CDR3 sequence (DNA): TGTGCCAGCAGCCCGATTCGCAGGACAGGGGTATACGAGCAGTACTTC. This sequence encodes CASSPIRRTGVYEQYF.